The 30 T cell receptor beta chains listed next were all sequenced from one sample in a study of blood T cell repertoires in COVID-19. The protocol was immunoSEQ multiplex PCR, while the TCRdb copy is restricted to in-frame clones and leaves out a portion. The table records roughly 250,000 clones, 70% to 90% of them present only once. Sequenced input: peripheral blood. All receptors derive from a human donor with COVID-19, enrolled during active disease. The donor label of this sample is uncertain.

The chain carries TRBV29-1 and TRBJ1-2, with TRBD1 matching over 8 bases. Germline V gene data show CDR1 as SQVTM and CDR2 as ANQGSEA. The CDR3 totals 15 residues. V lost 6 bases and J lost 4; bases outside the gene matches: 13. CDR3 in DNA: TGCAGCGTAGGGTGGGGAACAGGGGGATCCTATGGCTACACCTTC. Translated, it gives CSVGWGTGGSYGYTF.

This clone was picked up one time. CDR3 in amino acids: CASSQSPQDQPQHF. Written as DNA, the CDR3 is TGTGCCAGCAGCCAATCGCCCCAGGATCAGCCCCAGCATTTT. V and J are TRBV16 and TRBJ1-5; no clear D. V was cut by 0 bases and J by 5 bases, with 8 bases left in between. Germline CDR1 is KGHSY and CDR2 is FQNENV. This CDR3 has 14 amino acids.

The chain combines TRBV15 with TRBJ2-7; 9 bases agree with TRBD2. Trimming took 2 bases from V and 3 from J; bases not matched to a gene: 11. This CDR3 region has 17 residues. CDR1 is LNHNV, CDR2 YYDKDF, per germline (reference sequence). CDR3 protein: CATSRTLLLAGNYEQYF. CDR3 bases: TGTGCCACCAGCAGAACCCTTCTGCTAGCGGGGAACTACGAGCAGTACTTC.

V and J are TRBV28 and TRBJ1-2; 7 bases align to TRBD1. The junction had 8 bases not matched to a gene; V was cut back by 8 bases and J by 8 bases. Germline V gives CDR1 MDHEN, CDR2 SYDVKM. CDR3 length: 12 amino acids. CDR3 sequence: CASLRDSRGYTF. In DNA form, the CDR3 reads TGTGCCAGCCTCCGGGACAGTAGGGGCTACACCTTC.

The chain carries TRBV27 and TRBJ1-4; 8 nucleotides agree with TRBD1. Trimming took 8 bases from V and 3 from J; bases not matched to a gene: 11. Per the germline V gene, CDR1 is MNHEY and CDR2 is SMNVEV (reference sequence). CDR3 size: 16 residues. The CDR3 DNA is TGTGCCAGCCGGGCAGGGGGCGCGTCGGCTAATGAAAAACTGTTTTTT. This sequence encodes CASRAGGASANEKLFF.

This sequence joins TRBV25-1 and TRBJ2-1, with D tentatively TRBD2 (6 bases). V shed 2 bases and J shed 4 bases, with 9 bases lying between them. The CDR3 sequence is 14 residues long. Germline V lookup: CDR1 MGHDK, CDR2 SYGVNS. The CDR3 DNA is TGTGCCAGCAGTGAAGTAGCGGTGTACAATGAGCAGTTCTTC. Amino acid sequence: CASSEVAVYNEQFF.

The chain has TRBV9 and TRBJ1-4; weak D call: TRBD1 (5 bases). Trimming removed 4 bases at V and 6 bases at J, with 13 bases between. CDR3 length: 14 amino acids. Looked up from germline, CDR1 is SGDLS and CDR2 is YYNGEE. CDR3 in amino acids: CASSPRGGDEKLFF. The CDR3 DNA reads TGTGCCAGCAGCCCCCGGGGGGGGGATGAAAAACTGTTTTTT.

With respect to this clone: Distinct nucleotide sequences in the sample also encode this CDR3. The CDR3 nucleotides are TGTGCCAGCAGTTTAGGTGGGCGCCCCTACGAGCAGTACTTC. Protein sequence: CASSLGGRPYEQYF. The chain combines TRBV28 with TRBJ2-7; D remains unclear. In germline, CDR1 is MDHEN, CDR2 SYDVKM. The CDR3 runs 14 residues. The V end lost 2 bases, the J end lost 2 bases, and 10 bases lay between the germline ends.

The rearrangement joins TRBV19 to TRBJ1-2; TRBD1 matches at 8 bases. V trimming: 7 bases; J trimming: 0 bases; junction bases outside the gene matches: 7. CDR1 LNHDA and CDR2 SQIVND come from the germline V gene (reference sequence). The CDR3 runs to 15 residues. CDR3 coding DNA: TGTGCCAGTACTAGCAGGACAGGGACTAACTATGGCTACACCTTC. It encodes CASTSRTGTNYGYTF.

V and J are TRBV9 and TRBJ2-5; 11 nucleotides align to TRBD2. Unmatched junction bases numbered 10, after V lost 4 bases and J lost 5 bases. This CDR3 comprises 16 residues. Germline-derived CDR1 and CDR2 are SGDLS and YYNGEE. This CDR3 reads CASSIREGLAAETQYF. CDR3 nucleotide sequence: TGTGCCAGCAGCATCAGAGAGGGACTAGCGGCGGAGACCCAGTACTTC.

The V gene is TRBV3-1 (or the pseudogene TRBV3-2), the J gene TRBJ2-7; a possible D gene is TRBD1 (6 bases). Trimming cost V 4 bases and J 7 bases, with 14 bases left between them. Germline lookup yields CDR1 LGHDT and CDR2 YNNKEL (reference sequence). The CDR3 consists of 13 residues. CDR3 sequence reads: CASSRTEGREQYF. The CDR3 region has the DNA TGTGCCAGCAGCCGGACAGAGGGAAGGGAGCAGTACTTC.

The CDR3 protein is CASSRGGAGTEAFF. In DNA, the CDR3 is TGTGCCAGCAGCCGCGGAGGGGCTGGCACTGAAGCTTTCTTT. The rearrangement uses TRBV28 and TRBJ1-1; tentatively, D is TRBD1 (5 bases). The V end lost 6 bases, the J end lost 4 bases, and 15 bases lay between the germline ends. CDR1 is MDHEN and CDR2 is SYDVKM in the germline V gene. This CDR3 is 14 amino acids long.

For this clone: Other nucleotide sequences in the sample specify the same CDR3. The V gene is TRBV11-3, the J gene TRBJ2-3; D possibly corresponds to TRBD1 (5 bases). This CDR3 has 14 amino acids. With 1 base removed from V and 1 base from J, the gap between germline ends came to 6 bases. Germline V gives CDR1 SGHNT, CDR2 YENEEA. CDR3 region: CASSLGGRTDTQYF. In DNA form, the CDR3 reads TGTGCCAGCAGCTTAGGGGGCCGCACAGATACGCAGTATTTT.

The rearrangement uses TRBV19 and TRBJ2-5; TRBD1 is a possible D gene (6 bases). V was trimmed by 5 bases and J by 5 bases, leaving 18 bases between them. Germline assignment: CDR1 LNHDA and CDR2 SQIVND (reference sequence). This CDR3 is 15 amino acids long. The DNA for the CDR3 is TGTGCCAGTAGTCCGGGACACTCGAGGGGGGAGACCCAGTACTTC. It encodes CASSPGHSRGETQYF.

The chain employs TRBV28 and TRBJ2-1; maybe TRBD2 (5 bases). Germline CDR1 reads MDHEN; CDR2 reads SYDVKM. The CDR3 spans 15 residues. Trimming left V 7 bases short and J 2 bases short, with 15 bases between. CDR3 in DNA: TGTGCCAGCACACCAGAGGGTGCCCCCTACAATGAGCAGTTCTTC. This encodes CASTPEGAPYNEQFF.

The rearrangement uses TRBV29-1 and TRBJ2-3; 11 bases are shared with TRBD2. The germline V gene has CDR1 SQVTM and CDR2 ANQGSEA. Germline trimming cut 6 bases from V and 6 bases from J; bases unmatched to any gene: 11. CDR3 length equals 15 residues. The CDR3 DNA reads as TGCAGCGTCCCAGTAGCGGGAGGGCCGTATGATACGCAGTATTTT. Protein product: CSVPVAGGPYDTQYF.

The V gene is TRBV18, the J gene TRBJ2-2, with D tentatively TRBD1 (6 bases). The CDR3 contains 19 residues. Trimming took off 3 bases at V and 1 base at J, with 21 bases between the two ends. CDR1 and CDR2 from the germline V gene are KGHSH and LQKENI. The CDR3 DNA reads TGTGCCAGCTCACCCCGGCAGGTCTCTGGGGGACAGAACACCGGGGAGCTGTTTTTT. Translating it yields CASSPRQVSGGQNTGELFF.

The chain recombines TRBV6-2 or TRBV6-3 with TRBJ2-1, with 7 bases matching TRBD1. Germline V gene data show CDR1 as MNHEY and CDR2 as SVGEGT. The J segment lost 2 bases and the V segment lost 5 bases, leaving 9 bases of the junction unmatched. This CDR3 spans 16 amino acids. The CDR3 DNA is TGTGCCAGCAGTCAGCCTCCGGGACAGACCTACAATGAGCAGTTCTTC. It yields the protein CASSQPPGQTYNEQFF.

V and J are TRBV19 and TRBJ2-4; 11 nucleotides agree with TRBD2. V lost 3 bases and J lost 7; bases outside the gene matches: 26. Looked up from germline, CDR1 is LNHDA and CDR2 is SQIVND (reference sequence). The CDR3 is 22 amino acids. The CDR3 sequence: CASSMWLADQLTSGERYNIQYF. CDR3 in DNA: TGTGCCAGTAGTATGTGGTTGGCAGACCAACTGACTAGCGGGGAGAGGTACAACATTCAGTACTTC.

The chain has TRBV28 and TRBJ2-3; D is undetermined. CDR1 is MDHEN and CDR2 is SYDVKM in the germline V gene. V was pared by 3 bases and J by 2 bases, with 6 bases between. The CDR3 extends over 13 amino acids. In nucleotides, the CDR3 is TGTGCCAGCAGTTTCAGTTTCACAGATACGCAGTATTTT. Its protein is CASSFSFTDTQYF.

The rearrangement links TRBV7-2 to TRBJ2-3; 8 nucleotides align to TRBD1. The junction had 3 bases not matched to a gene; V was cut back by 5 bases and J by 2 bases. This CDR3 spans 14 amino acids. CDR1 and CDR2 (germline): SGHTA, FQGNSA. The CDR3 region is CASSQDRATDTQYF. The CDR3, as DNA: TGTGCCAGCAGCCAGGACAGGGCCACAGATACGCAGTATTTT.

This clone is a singleton in its sample. The chain uses TRBV5-4 and TRBJ2-3; TRBD2 matches 16 bases. V was pared by 2 bases and J by 5 bases, with 8 bases of the junction left unmatched. The CDR3 totals 18 residues. The germline V gene has CDR1 SGHNT and CDR2 YYREEE (reference sequence). This CDR3 reads CASSFGTSGRAGGDTQYF. The CDR3 DNA reads TGTGCCAGCAGCTTCGGGACTAGCGGGAGGGCAGGGGGAGATACGCAGTATTTT. The whole variable domain, remainder taken from reference TRBV5-4 and TRBJ2-3, is ETGVTQSPTHLIKTRGQQVTLRCSSQSGHNTVSWYQQALGQGPQFIFQYYREEENGRGNFPPRFSGLQFPNYSSELNVNALELDDSALYLCASSFGTSGRAGGDTQYFGPGTRLTVL.

This sequence joins TRBV2 and TRBJ1-6; TRBD1 agrees at 7 bases. V lost 6 bases to trimming and J lost 10 bases; unmatched junction nucleotides: 9. Germline CDR1 SNHLY, CDR2 FYNNEI. CDR3 size: 14 residues. CDR3 in DNA: TGTGCCAGCAGGGAAAACAGGGGCGGATCACCCCTCCACTTT. Protein sequence: CASRENRGGSPLHF. The full variable domain, its missing parts supplied by reference TRBV2 and TRBJ1-6, is EPEVTQTPSHQVTQMGQEVILRCVPISNHLYFYWYRQILGQKVEFLVSFYNNEISEKSEIFDDQFSVERPDGSNFTLKIRSTKLEDSAMYFCASRENRGGSPLHFGNGTRLTVT.

Only a few counts were recorded for this clone. This sequence joins TRBV12-5 and TRBJ1-1, with D possibly TRBD1 on 5 matching bases. Per germline, CDR1 LGHNT and CDR2 FRNRAP. With 7 bases removed from V and 6 bases from J, the gap between germline ends came to 12 bases. The CDR3 is 12 amino acids. CDR3 sequence reads: CASVLGEAEAFF. The CDR3 nucleotides read TGTGCTAGTGTTTTAGGGGAAGCTGAAGCTTTCTTT.

This sequence joins TRBV2 and TRBJ1-1; D unresolved. Germline V lookup: CDR1 SNHLY, CDR2 FYNNEI. CDR3 size: 13 residues. V was trimmed by 2 bases and J by 7 bases, leaving 11 bases between them. Here the CDR3 reads CASSELRHSEAFF. The CDR3 DNA is TGTGCCAGCAGTGAACTCCGGCACAGTGAAGCTTTCTTT. Looking up the rest from reference TRBV2 and TRBJ1-1 gives the full variable domain: EPEVTQTPSHQVTQMGQEVILRCVPISNHLYFYWYRQILGQKVEFLVSFYNNEISEKSEIFDDQFSVERPDGSNFTLKIRSTKLEDSAMYFCASSELRHSEAFFGQGTRLTVV.

V gene TRBV18 combines with J gene TRBJ1-5, with 8 bases identical to TRBD1. The V segment lost 5 bases and the J segment 2 bases; nucleotides outside the gene matches: 2. The CDR3 consists of 14 residues. The germline V gene has CDR1 KGHSH and CDR2 LQKENI. The CDR3 DNA follows: TGTGCCAGCTCATCGACAGGGGGCAATCAGCCCCAGCATTTT. Protein: CASSSTGGNQPQHF. The full variable domain, with the rest looked up from reference TRBV18 and TRBJ1-5, is NAGVMQNPRHLVRRRGQEARLRCSPMKGHSHVYWYRQLPEEGLKFMVYLQKENIIDESGMPKERFSAEFPKEGPSILRIQQVVRGDSAAYFCASSSTGGNQPQHFGDGTRLSIL.

This chain connects TRBV18 to TRBJ1-1; 8 bases line up with TRBD1. CDR1 KGHSH and CDR2 LQKENI come from the germline V gene. V was pared by 2 bases and J by 1 base, with 12 bases of the junction left unmatched. The CDR3 sequence is 18 residues long. CDR3 protein: CASSPSLNRGRGNTEAFF. DNA of the CDR3: TGTGCCAGCTCACCATCCTTGAACAGGGGGAGGGGGAACACTGAAGCTTTCTTT.

The gene calls are TRBV7-3 and TRBJ2-3, with 7 bases identical to TRBD2. Looked up from germline, CDR1 is SGHTA and CDR2 is FQGTGA. This CDR3 contains 15 residues. J gave up 0 bases and V 3 bases, and 3 bases lay outside the gene matches. The CDR3 reads CASSFSAGSTDTQYF. The DNA for the CDR3 is TGTGCCAGCAGCTTCTCAGCGGGGAGCACAGATACGCAGTATTTT.

The chain recombines TRBV18 with TRBJ1-6; 9 positions match TRBD1. CDR3 length: 17 amino acids. V dropped 3 bases and J dropped 7; count of bases not matched to a gene: 10. Germline-derived CDR1 and CDR2 are KGHSH and LQKENI. The CDR3 sequence: CASSPQTGGRTNSPLHF. The CDR3 bases are TGTGCCAGCTCACCCCAAACAGGGGGCAGAACGAATTCACCCCTCCACTTT.

The chain couples TRBV19 to TRBJ2-1; 8 nucleotides agree with TRBD2. The trim removed 3 bases at V and 8 bases at J, leaving 12 bases unmatched. There are 16 residues in the CDR3. Germline V CDR1 and CDR2: LNHDA, SQIVND (reference sequence). CDR3 protein: CASSMIGRAIGDEQFF. The CDR3 DNA reads TGTGCCAGTAGTATGATCGGGAGGGCTATCGGGGATGAGCAGTTCTTC.